These 4 T cell receptor beta chains came from one sample sequenced in a study of blood T cell repertoires in COVID-19 (dated by TCRdb to about 2020). The library came from the immunoSEQ multiplex PCR assay. TCRdb carries this immuneACCESS record with in-frame sequences only. Its versions omit some clonotypes, under half of them owing to an unresolved V gene in the studies checked, with the rest unexplained. The sample includes over 400,000 clones, with just over 85% observed a single time. Almost 1.5% of the sample belongs to the ten largest clones. The sequencing sample was made of peripheral blood. The origin of the receptors is a woman in her twenties or thirties with active or convalescent COVID-19.

The count of this clone is one. The V call is TRBV5-1, the J call TRBJ1-2; D is unclear. CDR1 and CDR2 from the germline V gene are SGHRS and YFSETQ. Trimming pared 0 bases from V and 7 bases from J, leaving 7 bases between. The CDR3 length is 12 residues. The CDR3 loop is CASSLDSGGYTF. The CDR3 DNA follows: TGCGCCAGCAGCTTGGATTCGGGTGGCTACACCTTC. The complete variable domain, with remaining parts taken from reference TRBV5-1 and TRBJ1-2, reads KAGVTQTPRYLIKTRGQQVTLSCSPISGHRSVSWYQQTPGQGLQFLFEYFSETQRNKGNFPGRFSGRQFSNSRSEMNVSTLELGDSALYLCASSLDSGGYTFGSGTRLTVV.

V is TRBV11-2 and J is TRBJ2-7; possible D gene TRBD2, 6 bases. The CDR3 has 15 amino acids. In germline, CDR1 is SGHAT, CDR2 FQNNGV. The ends were cut back, 4 bases at V and 4 bases at J, with 17 bases in the middle. Here the CDR3 DNA reads TGTGCCAGCAGCTCCGCAATGGCAGGGACTTACGAGCAGTACTTC. It is translated as CASSSAMAGTYEQYF.

The chain recombines TRBV5-1 with TRBJ1-2, with 8 bases lining up with TRBD1. With V trimmed by 7 bases and J by 6 bases, 17 bases remained unmatched. The germline CDR1 and CDR2 sequences are SGHRS and YFSETQ. The CDR3 consists of 16 residues. CDR3 region: CASGDRGSSLFDGYTF. In DNA, the CDR3 is TGCGCCAGCGGAGACAGGGGTTCCTCCCTTTTTGATGGCTACACCTTC.

This chain links TRBV7-9 with TRBJ2-5; D gene unclear. The CDR3 has 14 amino acids. V was cut by 8 bases and J by 2 bases, with 15 bases left in between. The V gene's germline CDR1 is SEHNR and CDR2 FQNEAQ (reference sequence). Here the CDR3 DNA reads TGTGCCAGCCGAGGATCTGGTTCGCAAGAGACCCAGTACTTC. This gives the protein CASRGSGSQETQYF. The complete variable domain, with remaining parts taken from reference TRBV7-9 and TRBJ2-5, reads DTGVSQNPRHKITKRGQNVTFRCDPISEHNRLYWYRQTLGQGPEFLTYFQNEAQLEKSRLLSDRFSAERPKGSFSTLEIQRTEQGDSAMYLCASRGSGSQETQYFGPGTRLLVL.